This T cell receptor beta chain was profiled in a study of blood T cell repertoires in COVID-19. About the study: PBMCs, B-cell-depleted T cells, or T cells were the source of the cDNA or gDNA that made up the material.

In the study's own analysis: Amplified reference gene primers provided the basis for estimating nucleated cell counts. The table came from immunoSEQ multiplex PCR; TCRdb's copy has only in-frame clones and leaves some out. V and J calls plus clone size are reproduced from that table; the DNA served to infer D and trimming. Here the sample spans about 150,000 clones, roughly 78% being singletons. The CDR3 contains 15 residues. V shed 7 bases and J 1 base; nucleotides not matched to a gene: 9. Per germline, CDR1 LNHDA and CDR2 SQIVND (reference sequence). The receptor was isolated from a woman in her 70s in a cohort exposed to, infected with or recovered from COVID-19 (not recorded which). The chain combines TRBV19 with TRBJ1-1; 7 nucleotides line up with TRBD1. The source material was PBMCs or T cells enriched from blood (not recorded which). The CDR3 region has the DNA TGTGCCAGTATCCGGGACAGAGTAACGAACACTGAAGCTTTCTTT. It translates to CASIRDRVTNTEAFF.